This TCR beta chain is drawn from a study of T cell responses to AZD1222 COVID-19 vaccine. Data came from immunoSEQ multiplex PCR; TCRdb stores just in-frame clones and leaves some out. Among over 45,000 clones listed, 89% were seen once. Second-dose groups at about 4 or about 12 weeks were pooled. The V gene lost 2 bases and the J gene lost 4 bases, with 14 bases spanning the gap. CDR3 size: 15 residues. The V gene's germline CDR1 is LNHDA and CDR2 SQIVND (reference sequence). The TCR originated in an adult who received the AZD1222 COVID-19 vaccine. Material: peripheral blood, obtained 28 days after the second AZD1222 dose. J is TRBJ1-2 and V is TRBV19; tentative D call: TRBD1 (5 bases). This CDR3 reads CASSINGGISYGYTF. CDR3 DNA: TGTGCCAGTAGTATAAATGGGGGGATAAGCTATGGCTACACCTTC.